This T cell receptor (beta chain) was sequenced during a study of blood T cell repertoires in COVID-19. V lost 0 bases, J lost 3 bases, and 12 bases lay in between. Germline CDR1 and CDR2: SGHRS and YFSETQ. The CDR3 has 16 amino acids. Assay used: immunoSEQ multiplex PCR; TCRdb lists only in-frame clones, some missing. The data contain around 470,000 clones, 90% of them seen just once; the ten biggest clones take up 0.55% to 0.75%. This chain joins TRBV5-1 and TRBJ2-2; D may be TRBD1 (5 bases). What was sequenced was PBMCs or T cells enriched from blood (not recorded which). The sequence came from a man younger than 35 who had recovered from COVID-19. The CDR3 sequence is CASSLGTQGDTGELFF. The CDR3 DNA reads as TGCGCCAGCAGCTTGGGTACGCAGGGTGACACCGGGGAGCTGTTTTTT. The complete variable domain, with remaining parts taken from reference TRBV5-1 and TRBJ2-2, reads KAGVTQTPRYLIKTRGQQVTLSCSPISGHRSVSWYQQTPGQGLQFLFEYFSETQRNKGNFPGRFSGRQFSNSRSEMNVSTLELGDSALYLCASSLGTQGDTGELFFGEGSRLTVL.